Each of the 14 T cell receptor beta chains below was sequenced from the same sample in a study of beta chain features in type 1 diabetes. Reverse transcription of all isolated RNA meant that expressed TCRB transcripts were sequenced. Using immunoSEQ multiplex PCR, the repertoire was profiled, and TCRdb retains in-frame clones only, with some absent. The top ten hold about 0.065% of the sample, which has a few hundred thousand clones, about 32% seen once. What was sequenced was naive CD4+ T cells from blood. The receptors derive from a man aged 18 to 30 in good health.

The V call is TRBV9, the J call TRBJ2-7, with TRBD2 matching over 11 bases. J lost 3 bases, V lost 2 bases, and 10 bases had no gene match. This CDR3 spans 17 amino acids. The germline V gene encodes CDR1 SGDLS and CDR2 YYNGEE. The CDR3 bases are TGTGCCAGCAGCGTCAGATCCGGGACTAGCGGTAACTACGAGCAGTACTTC. Protein product: CASSVRSGTSGNYEQYF.

This clone was seen more than once but under ten times. The rearrangement joins TRBV7-3 to TRBJ2-2; unclear D gene. Germline-derived CDR1 and CDR2 are SGHTA and FQGTGA. Trimming took off 2 bases at V and 1 base at J, with 11 bases between the two ends. The CDR3 is made up of 16 amino acids. DNA of the CDR3: TGTGCCAGCAGCTTACTTGGAGTCTTGAACACCGGGGAGCTGTTTTTT. Its translation is CASSLLGVLNTGELFF.

The rearrangement joins TRBV27 to TRBJ2-1; 7 nucleotides align to TRBD2. The length of the CDR3 is 15 residues. V lost 1 base and J lost 4; bases outside the gene matches: 4. Looked up from germline, CDR1 is MNHEY and CDR2 is SMNVEV (reference sequence). The CDR3 DNA reads as TGTGCCAGCAGTTTATATCTAGCGGAGTACAATGAGCAGTTCTTC. It translates to CASSLYLAEYNEQFF.

This sequence joins TRBV5-6 and TRBJ2-1; a weak D match, TRBD1 (5 bases). There are 13 residues in the CDR3. The V gene's germline CDR1 is SGHDT and CDR2 YYEEEE. V was clipped by 3 bases and J by 3 bases, with 7 bases between them. DNA of the CDR3: TGTGCCAGCAGCTCAGACAGCTACAATGAGCAGTTCTTC. Translation: CASSSDSYNEQFF.

The gene calls are TRBV9 and TRBJ2-1; 10 bases are shared with TRBD2. V lost 4 bases and J lost 5; bases outside the gene matches: 6. The length of the CDR3 is 15 residues. Germline V gene data show CDR1 as SGDLS and CDR2 as YYNGEE. The CDR3 is CASSSRLAGHNEQFF. The CDR3 DNA reads TGTGCCAGCAGCTCCCGACTAGCGGGCCACAATGAGCAGTTCTTC.

This clone was detected a few times. The rearrangement links TRBV25-1 to TRBJ2-5; D possibly corresponds to TRBD2 (6 bases). The V end lost 0 bases, the J end lost 4 bases, and 15 bases lay between the germline ends. This CDR3 spans 16 amino acids. CDR1 and CDR2 (germline): MGHDK, SYGVNS. The CDR3 reads CASSEYVWEAPETQYF. The CDR3, as DNA: TGTGCCAGCAGTGAATATGTGTGGGAGGCCCCAGAGACCCAGTACTTC.

The CDR3 nucleotides read TGCAGCGTTGAAGTAGGGATGTTCGAGCAGTACTTC. Amino acids: CSVEVGMFEQYF. V is TRBV29-1 and J is TRBJ2-7; D not certain. This CDR3 region has 12 residues. Trimming stripped 1 base from V and 6 bases from J, with 10 bases between. Germline assignment: CDR1 SQVTM and CDR2 ANQGSEA.

The table lists this clone with a few counts. The chain has TRBV9 and TRBJ2-3; D is perhaps TRBD1 or TRBD2 (5 bases each). The CDR3 consists of 15 residues. From germline, CDR1 is SGDLS and CDR2 YYNGEE. Trimming cost V 3 bases and J 10 bases, with 21 bases left between them. Written as DNA, the CDR3 is TGTGCCAGCAGCGGCCCCGGGACGGAATGGGCCGCGCAGTATTTT. Residues: CASSGPGTEWAAQYF.

The sample holds a few counts of this clone. The chain has TRBV10-3 and TRBJ2-5; 10 positions match TRBD2. The CDR3 is 13 residues long. The ends lost 6 bases at V and 2 bases at J; junction bases unmatched: 0. CDR1 and CDR2 (germline): ENHRY, SYGVKD. Here the CDR3 DNA reads TGTGCCATCAGACTAGCGGGACAAGAGACCCAGTACTTC. It encodes CAIRLAGQETQYF.

In its sample, this clone was seen a few times. The chain has TRBV14 and TRBJ2-7, with 8 bases fitting TRBD2. Germline trimming cut 4 bases from V and 2 bases from J; bases unmatched to any gene: 4. This CDR3 has 14 amino acids. Germline V gene sequence: CDR1 SGHDN, CDR2 FVKESK. The CDR3 sequence: CASSPAGGAYEQYF. CDR3 nucleotide sequence: TGTGCCAGCAGCCCCGCCGGGGGGGCCTACGAGCAGTACTTC.

This clone turned up a few times. This rearrangement joins TRBV11-2 to TRBJ1-2; D perhaps matches TRBD1 (6 bases). Germline V gene data show CDR1 as SGHAT and CDR2 as FQNNGV. The CDR3 has 12 amino acids. Trimming removed 5 bases from V and 6 bases from J, with 10 bases in between. This chain's CDR3 is CASSTYRDGYTF. The CDR3 DNA follows: TGTGCCAGCAGCACGTACAGGGATGGCTACACCTTC.

In nucleotides, the CDR3 is TGCGCCAGCAGTCTGCTGGATGAGGAGGAGGTGGCAGATACGCAGTATTTT. It codes for CASSLLDEEEVADTQYF. The chain uses TRBV23-1 and TRBJ2-3; D is perhaps TRBD2 (5 bases). TRBV23-1 is recorded as an ORF, its role being uncertain. The CDR3 extends over 17 amino acids. V was clipped by 4 bases and J by 4 bases, with 21 bases between them.

The chain carries TRBV2 and TRBJ1-1; 7 nucleotides agree with TRBD1. The V gene's germline CDR1 is SNHLY and CDR2 FYNNEI. The length of the CDR3 is 13 residues. Losses at the gene ends were 5 bases for V and 1 base for J; bases not matched to a gene: 1. The chain's CDR3 is CASSWDRNTEAFF. For the CDR3, the DNA is TGTGCCAGCAGTTGGGACAGGAACACTGAAGCTTTCTTT.

This clone was counted only a few times. The same CDR3 arises from other DNA sequences in this sample as well. The CDR3 DNA is TGTGCCAGCAGCCTGACTAGTGGCTACGAGCAGTACTTC. Translation: CASSLTSGYEQYF. V gene TRBV7-9 combines with J gene TRBJ2-7, with a weak D call TRBD2 (6 bases). Germline V gene data show CDR1 as SEHNR and CDR2 as FQNEAQ (reference sequence). The CDR3 is 13 residues long. V was cut by 5 bases and J by 3 bases, with 11 bases left in between.